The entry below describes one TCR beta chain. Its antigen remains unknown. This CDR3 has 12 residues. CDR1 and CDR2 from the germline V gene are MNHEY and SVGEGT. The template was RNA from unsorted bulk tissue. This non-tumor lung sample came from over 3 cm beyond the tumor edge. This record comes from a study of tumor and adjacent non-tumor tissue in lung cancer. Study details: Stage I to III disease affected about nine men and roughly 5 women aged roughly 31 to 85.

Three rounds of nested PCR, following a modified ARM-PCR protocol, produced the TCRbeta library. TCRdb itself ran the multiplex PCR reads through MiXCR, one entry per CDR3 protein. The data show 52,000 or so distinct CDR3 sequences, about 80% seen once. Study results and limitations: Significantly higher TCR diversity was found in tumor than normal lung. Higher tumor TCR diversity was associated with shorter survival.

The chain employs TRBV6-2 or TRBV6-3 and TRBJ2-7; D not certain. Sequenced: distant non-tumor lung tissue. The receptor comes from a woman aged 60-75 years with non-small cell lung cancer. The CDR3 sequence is CANSPTVDEQYF. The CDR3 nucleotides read TGTGCTAACAGTCCCACAGTGGATGAGCAGTACTTC.